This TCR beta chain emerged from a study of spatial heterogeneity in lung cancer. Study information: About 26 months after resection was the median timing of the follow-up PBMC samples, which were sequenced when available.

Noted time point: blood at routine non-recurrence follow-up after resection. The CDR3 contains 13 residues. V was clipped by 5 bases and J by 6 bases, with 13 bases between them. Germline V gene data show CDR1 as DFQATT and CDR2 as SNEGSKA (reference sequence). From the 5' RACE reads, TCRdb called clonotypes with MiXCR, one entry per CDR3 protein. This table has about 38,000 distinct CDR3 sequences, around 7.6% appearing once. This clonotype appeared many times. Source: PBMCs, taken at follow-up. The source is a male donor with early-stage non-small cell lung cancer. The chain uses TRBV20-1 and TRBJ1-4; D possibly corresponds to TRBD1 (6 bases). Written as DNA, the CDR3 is TGCAGTGCTGGGAGACCAGGGGATGAAAAACTGTTTTTT. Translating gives CSAGRPGDEKLFF.